The sequence of this TCR beta chain was determined in a study of cytomegalovirus exposure and HLA in healthy donors. Whole-study results and caveats: Rarity characterized most TCR sequences, yet some public TCRs appeared in many donors. Researchers reported that three CMV-associated chains were confirmed in vitro as CMV antigen-specific.

A note on this clone: Its antigen is currently unknown.

Clones were read by immunoSEQ multiplex PCR, and TCRdb kept only the in-frame ones, dropping some. The sample holds 220,000 or so clones, 75% to 90% seen once. The source is a woman between 25 and 40 years old in good health and CMV-seropositive. Sequencing used PBMCs.

The CDR3 nucleotides read TGCAGCGTTGCCCGGAACCAAGAGACCCAGTACTTC. Protein sequence: CSVARNQETQYF. V and J are TRBV29-1 and TRBJ2-5; D call uncertain. The germline V gene encodes CDR1 SQVTM and CDR2 ANQGSEA. V lost 4 bases and J lost 0, with 6 bases in between. The CDR3 is made up of 12 amino acids.